One TCR beta chain is described in this entry. The antigen remains undetermined. PCR amplification relied on 60 Vbeta primers (plus 13 Jbeta primers). Assay: immunoSEQ multiplex PCR; the TCRdb copy retains only in-frame clones and omits some. Of some 90,000 clones listed, about 75% are singletons. The sample comes from a study of cytomegalovirus exposure and HLA in healthy donors. Germline values: CDR1 SGHVS, CDR2 FQNEAQ. V was clipped by 5 bases and J by 6 bases; unmatched bases: 4. This CDR3 spans 12 amino acids. Findings and caveats of the study: In a later analysis, most CMV-associated TCR beta chains appeared HLA-restricted. In an earlier analysis, about 87% or about 30%: the productive usage of most TCR beta V segments. What TCR beta sequences reportedly achieved was accurate prediction of HLA-A and HLA-B alleles in most subjects.

Specimen: PBMCs. The source of this sequence is a female donor in good health and CMV-seronegative. The J gene is TRBJ2-7, the V gene TRBV7-8; 7 nucleotides match TRBD2. The chain's CDR3 is CASSQTSREQYF. The CDR3 region has the DNA TGTGCCAGCAGCCAGACTAGCCGCGAGCAGTACTTC. The variable domain in full, with the rest retrieved from reference TRBV7-8 and TRBJ2-7, is GAGVSQSPRYKVAKRGQDVALRCDPISGHVSLFWYQQALGQGPEFLTYFQNEAQLDKSGLPSDRFFAERPEGSVSTLKIQRTQQEDSAVYLCASSQTSREQYFGPGTRLTVT.